This TCR beta chain was sequenced in a study of blood T cell repertoires in COVID-19. The wider study: Some COVID-19 samples were acute and others convalescent; all came from the United States, Italy and Spain.

TCRdb's copy holds only in-frame clones and misses some; the assay was immunoSEQ multiplex PCR. This sample has 650,000 to 800,000 clones; about 87% occur once, and the top ten carry over 0.2%. The CDR3 length is 13 residues. CDR1 is SQVTM, CDR2 ANQGSEA, per germline. V shed 7 bases, J shed 6 bases, and the junction held 8 bases outside the gene matches. The chain joins TRBV29-1 to TRBJ1-2; 10 bases map to TRBD1. This receptor was obtained from a woman aged 18-35 years with acute or convalescent COVID-19. Sequenced input: peripheral blood. For the CDR3, the DNA is TGCAGCGGTAAGGACAGGGGGAGCAATGGCTACACCTTC. It translates to CSGKDRGSNGYTF.